These 9 T cell receptor beta chains were sequenced from one sample in a study of blood T cell repertoires in COVID-19. Only in-frame clones appear in the TCRdb table, and some are missing; sequencing was by immunoSEQ multiplex PCR. The sample holds approximately 140,000 clones, around 85% seen once. Sequencing was done on a sample of peripheral blood. The receptors come from a woman between 40 and 50 years old with active or convalescent COVID-19.

V is TRBV5-5 and J is TRBJ2-5, with 10 positions matching TRBD1. The trim removed 0 bases at V and 4 bases at J, leaving 3 bases unmatched. Looked up from germline, CDR1 is SGHKS and CDR2 is YYEKEE (reference sequence). The CDR3 runs to 15 residues. The CDR3 region has the DNA TGTGCCAGCAGCTTGGCCGGGACAGGGGCAGAGACCCAGTACTTC. This codes for CASSLAGTGAETQYF.

V and J are TRBV18 and TRBJ1-1; TRBD1 aligns across 7 bases. The CDR3 loop spans 14 amino acids. V trimming: 3 bases; J trimming: 5 bases; junction bases outside the gene matches: 6. CDR1 is KGHSH and CDR2 is LQKENI in the germline V gene. Here the CDR3 reads CASSPGQALTEAFF. CDR3 DNA: TGTGCCAGCTCACCCGGACAGGCCTTAACTGAAGCTTTCTTT.

The chain joins TRBV5-1 to TRBJ2-1, with TRBD2 matching over 7 bases. CDR1 is SGHRS, CDR2 YFSETQ, per germline. The CDR3 extends over 13 amino acids. V lost 7 bases to trimming and J lost 3 bases; unmatched junction nucleotides: 4. CDR3 in amino acids: CASAGDFYNEQFF. DNA for the CDR3: TGCGCCAGCGCGGGGGACTTCTACAATGAGCAGTTCTTC.

As for this clone: An end of the junction does not agree with germline; a read error may underlie this. The V and J genes are TRBV14 and TRBJ2-2; 13 positions agree with TRBD2. Germline CDR1 SGHDN, CDR2 FVKESK. The length of the CDR3 is 20 residues. In nucleotides, the CDR3 is TGTGCCAGCAGCAAAGAAGGGTATTTCGGACTAGCGGGAGAATCCGGGGAGCTGTTTTTT. Translating it yields CASSKEGYFGLAGESGELFF.

The CDR3 loop is CASSRGASGRMQFF. The CDR3 nucleotides are TGTGCCAGCAGCCGAGGGGCTAGCGGGCGGATGCAGTTCTTC. The chain combines TRBV11-3 with TRBJ2-1, with TRBD2 matching over 8 bases. CDR3 length: 14 amino acids. The V gene's germline CDR1 is SGHNT and CDR2 YENEEA. V was pared by 5 bases and J by 12 bases, with 12 bases of the junction left unmatched.

The chain is built from TRBV6-2 or TRBV6-3 and TRBJ1-5; 7 positions match TRBD1. CDR1 is MNHEY, CDR2 SVGEGT, per germline. The CDR3 is 15 residues long. V shed 2 bases, J shed 8 bases, and the junction held 9 bases outside the gene matches. CDR3 protein: CASSYRGQGSEPQHF. In DNA form, the CDR3 reads TGTGCCAGCAGTTACAGGGGGCAGGGTAGCGAGCCCCAGCATTTT.

This chain links TRBV21-1 with TRBJ1-2. TRBV21-1 is reported as a pseudogene. This CDR3 is built from 15 residues. The DNA of the CDR3 is TGTGCCAGCAGCATTCTATCCGGGAGTAACTATGGCTACACCTTC. Its protein product is CASSILSGSNYGYTF.

The sample holds a few counts of this clone. The CDR3 DNA is TGTGCCAGCAGTGAGTCCCGGTTTACCTTGAACACTGAAGCTTTCTTT. This encodes CASSESRFTLNTEAFF. The chain has TRBV6-1 and TRBJ1-1; D is unclear. Germline V gives CDR1 MNHNS, CDR2 SASEGT. There are 16 residues in the CDR3. The V gene lost 3 bases and the J gene lost 0 bases, with 14 bases spanning the gap.

Comments on this clone: This same CDR3 is encoded by further DNA sequences in the sample. The gene calls are TRBV30 and TRBJ2-3; TRBD2 aligns across 7 bases. The germline gives CDR1 GTSNPN, CDR2 SVGIG (reference sequence). Trimming at V came to 1 base and at J to 3 bases, leaving 1 base not matched to a gene. The CDR3 runs 13 residues. Here the CDR3 DNA reads TGTGCCTGGAGTGGGGGGGGGACAGATACGCAGTATTTT. Residues: CAWSGGGTDTQYF.